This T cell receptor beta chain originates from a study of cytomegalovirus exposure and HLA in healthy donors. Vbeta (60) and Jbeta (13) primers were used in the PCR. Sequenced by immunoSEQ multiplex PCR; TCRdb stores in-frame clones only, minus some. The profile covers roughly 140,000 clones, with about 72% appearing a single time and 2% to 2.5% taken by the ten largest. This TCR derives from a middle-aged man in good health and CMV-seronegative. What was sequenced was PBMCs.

The chain's CDR3 is CASSSQGAETQYF. CDR3 sequence (DNA): TGTGCCAGCAGCTCACAGGGGGCAGAGACCCAGTACTTC. The V and J genes are TRBV13 and TRBJ2-5, with 9 positions matching TRBD1. The length of the CDR3 is 13 residues. Trimming took 4 bases from V and 4 from J; bases not matched to a gene: 1. Germline CDR1 is PRHDT and CDR2 is FYEKMQ (reference sequence).